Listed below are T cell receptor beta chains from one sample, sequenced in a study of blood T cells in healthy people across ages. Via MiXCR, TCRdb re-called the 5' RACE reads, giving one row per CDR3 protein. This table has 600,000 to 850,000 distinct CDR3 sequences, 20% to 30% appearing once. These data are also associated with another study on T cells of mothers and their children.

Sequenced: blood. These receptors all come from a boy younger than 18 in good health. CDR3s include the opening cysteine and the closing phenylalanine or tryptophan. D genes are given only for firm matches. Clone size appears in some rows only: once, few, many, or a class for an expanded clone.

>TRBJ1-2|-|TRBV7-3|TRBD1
TGTGCCAGCAGCCTCCGACCGGGACAGGGACCTGAGGGCTGCACCTTC
CASSLRPGQGPEGCTF
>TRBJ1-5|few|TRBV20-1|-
TGCAGTGCTAGCCCCAGTAGGGGCAATCAGCCCCAGCATTTT
CSASPSRGNQPQHF
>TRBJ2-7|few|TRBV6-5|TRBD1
TGTGCCAGCTCGGGACAGGGGCACTACGAGCAGTACTTC
CASSGQGHYEQYF
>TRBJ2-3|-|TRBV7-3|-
TGTGCCAGCAGCTTAGGACGACGTATTGGGGCAGATACGCAGTATTTT
CASSLGRRIGADTQYF
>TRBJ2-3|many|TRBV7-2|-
TGTGCCAGCAGCTTTAGCGGTAGCACAGATACGCAGTATTTT
CASSFSGSTDTQYF
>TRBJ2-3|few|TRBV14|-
TGTGCCAGCAGCCAAGTGTGGGGACGCACAGATACGCAGTATTTT
CASSQVWGRTDTQYF
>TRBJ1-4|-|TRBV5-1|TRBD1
TGCGCCAGCAGCTTCACCGGGACAGACAATGAAAAACTGTTTTTT
CASSFTGTDNEKLFF
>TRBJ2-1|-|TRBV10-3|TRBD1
TGTGCCATCACCGCGAGGACAGGGGGAATAGGGCAGTTCTTC
CAITARTGGIGQFF
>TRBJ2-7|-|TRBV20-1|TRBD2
TGCAGTGCTGGATCACCGGGACTACTATACGAGCAGTACTTC
CSAGSPGLLYEQYF
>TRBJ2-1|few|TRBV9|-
TGTGCCAGCAGCGTTCCGGACTCCAACAATGAGCAGTTCTTC
CASSVPDSNNEQFF
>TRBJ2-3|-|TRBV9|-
TGTGCCAGCAGCGTGTCGGGCCTTAGCACAGATACGCAGTATTTT
CASSVSGLSTDTQYF
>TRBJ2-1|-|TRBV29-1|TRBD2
TGCAGCGTTTCGGGACTAGCGGGGGTGATGAGCTCCTACAATGAGCAGTTCTTC
CSVSGLAGVMSSYNEQFF
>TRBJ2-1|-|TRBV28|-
TGTGCCAGCAGTTTTGTCCCCCGCGGGGAGCAGTTCTTC
CASSFVPRGEQFF
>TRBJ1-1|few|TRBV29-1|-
TGCAGCGTTGTATTCCTTCTGGGGGCACAAGCTTTCTTT
CSVVFLLGAQAFF
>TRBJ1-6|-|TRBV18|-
TGTGCCAGCTCACCCTCGCAGGGGATTTCACCCCTCCACTTT
CASSPSQGISPLHF
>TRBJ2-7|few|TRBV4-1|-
TGCGCCAGCAGCCAAGGGACCGCTTTCGAGCAGTACTTC
CASSQGTAFEQYF